One sample yielded the 25 T cell receptor beta chains listed below, sequenced in a study of blood T cell repertoires in COVID-19. Assay: immunoSEQ multiplex PCR; the TCRdb copy retains only in-frame clones and omits some. Among 85,000 to 100,000 clones listed, around 84% were seen once. The sequencing input was peripheral blood. The receptor source for this set is an older woman in a cohort sampled during active or convalescent COVID-19.

V and J are TRBV21-1 and TRBJ1-5. TRBV21-1 is marked as a pseudogene. This CDR3 has 16 residues. Written as DNA, the CDR3 is TGTGCCAGCAGCAAAGCTGGGAGGGTGGGCAATCAGCCCCAGCATTTT. It encodes CASSKAGRVGNQPQHF.

The gene calls are TRBV3-1 (or the pseudogene TRBV3-2) and TRBJ2-4; TRBD2 matches 7 bases. The junction had 8 bases not matched to a gene; V was cut back by 1 base and J by 2 bases. Germline V gene lookup returns CDR1 LGHDT and CDR2 YNNKEL (reference sequence). The CDR3 consists of 17 residues. The CDR3 spells CASSQVGGSATKNIQYF. In DNA form, the CDR3 reads TGTGCCAGCAGCCAAGTCGGCGGGAGTGCGACCAAAAACATTCAGTACTTC.

Concerning this clone: An end of the junction differs from the germline gene, which may be a read error. V gene TRBV6-5 combines with J gene TRBJ2-7; D possibly corresponds to TRBD2 (5 bases). The CDR3 has 12 residues. CDR1 and CDR2 from the germline V gene are MNHEY and SVGAGI. CDR3 in amino acids: CATKPSSYEQYF. CDR3 nucleotide sequence: TGCGCGACTAAGCCCAGCTCCTACGAGCAGTACTTC.

V and J are TRBV9 and TRBJ1-2; tentative D call: TRBD1 (6 bases). This CDR3 is built from 14 residues. V lost 1 base, J lost 6 bases, and 13 bases lay in between. Germline CDR1 and CDR2: SGDLS and YYNGEE. The CDR3 is CASSVYPTGNGYTF. In DNA form, the CDR3 reads TGTGCCAGCAGCGTATACCCCACAGGGAATGGCTACACCTTC.

The sample holds a few counts of this clone. The chain recombines TRBV6-5 with TRBJ2-4; 9 positions match TRBD2. The CDR3 consists of 14 residues. Looked up from germline, CDR1 is MNHEY and CDR2 is SVGAGI. Germline trimming cut 3 bases from V and 9 bases from J; bases unmatched to any gene: 6. The CDR3 is CASSYRREGPIQYF. As DNA, the CDR3 is TGTGCCAGCAGTTATAGGCGGGAGGGCCCCATTCAGTACTTC.

The chain has TRBV9 and TRBJ2-1; 13 bases align to TRBD2. J gave up 9 bases and V 4 bases, and 10 bases lay outside the gene matches. Germline CDR1 is SGDLS and CDR2 is YYNGEE. CDR3 length: 16 amino acids. The CDR3 region has the DNA TGTGCCAGCAGCCCCCCCACTAGCGGGGGGGCAGGTGAGCAGTTCTTC. Translating gives CASSPPTSGGAGEQFF. Complete variable domain (other parts from reference TRBV9 and TRBJ2-1): DSGVTQTPKHLITATGQRVTLRCSPRSGDLSVYWYQQSLDQGLQFLIQYYNGEERAKGNILERFSAQQFPDLHSELNLSSLELGDSALYFCASSPPTSGGAGEQFFGPGTRLTVL.

The rearrangement joins TRBV9 to TRBJ2-5; maybe TRBD2 (6 bases). The V and J ends lost 2 bases and 1 base respectively, with 12 bases between them. This CDR3 comprises 15 residues. Germline CDR1 reads SGDLS; CDR2 reads YYNGEE. CDR3 sequence: CASSVGGQGQETQYF. CDR3 DNA sequence: TGTGCCAGCAGCGTCGGAGGGCAGGGCCAAGAGACCCAGTACTTC. The entire variable domain, with the rest obtained from reference TRBV9 and TRBJ2-5, is as follows: DSGVTQTPKHLITATGQRVTLRCSPRSGDLSVYWYQQSLDQGLQFLIQYYNGEERAKGNILERFSAQQFPDLHSELNLSSLELGDSALYFCASSVGGQGQETQYFGPGTRLLVL.

This clone was seen at least ten times. This chain links TRBV6-4 with TRBJ2-2; 8 nucleotides agree with TRBD2. The junction had 0 bases not matched to a gene; V was cut back by 0 bases and J by 0 bases. Germline loops: CDR1 MRHNA, CDR2 SNTAGT. The CDR3 covers 16 residues. CDR3 residues: CASSDSAGANTGELFF. The DNA of the CDR3 is TGTGCCAGCAGTGACTCAGCGGGAGCGAACACCGGGGAGCTGTTTTTT.

This chain joins TRBV24-1 and TRBJ1-4, with D perhaps matching TRBD1 (5 bases). Per germline, CDR1 KGHDR and CDR2 SFDVKD. The V and J ends lost 3 bases and 3 bases respectively, with 16 bases between them. The CDR3 is made up of 17 amino acids. CDR3 coding DNA: TGTGCCACCAGTGATATGTCGGGGGAAGTTGCTAATGAAAAACTGTTTTTT. Its protein is CATSDMSGEVANEKLFF.

This clone has just one count. The chain carries TRBV21-1 and TRBJ2-1; the table's D gene call, TRBD1, was not cross checked with the DNA. TRBV21-1 corresponds to a pseudogene. This CDR3 is 16 amino acids long. CDR3: CASSKRDREGYNEQFF. CDR3 nucleotide sequence: TGTGCCAGCAGCAAGCGGGACAGGGAAGGTTACAATGAGCAGTTCTTC.

V gene TRBV9 combines with J gene TRBJ2-7; possibly TRBD1 for D (6 bases). From germline, CDR1 is SGDLS and CDR2 YYNGEE. The CDR3 is 14 residues long. V lost 0 bases, J lost 2 bases, and 9 bases lay in between. The chain's CDR3 is CASSVGQGTYEQYF. In DNA form, the CDR3 reads TGTGCCAGCAGCGTAGGGCAGGGGACCTACGAGCAGTACTTC. The full variable domain, with the rest looked up from reference TRBV9 and TRBJ2-7, is DSGVTQTPKHLITATGQRVTLRCSPRSGDLSVYWYQQSLDQGLQFLIQYYNGEERAKGNILERFSAQQFPDLHSELNLSSLELGDSALYFCASSVGQGTYEQYFGPGTRLTVT.

The chain couples TRBV4-1 to TRBJ2-7; a weak D match, TRBD2 (5 bases). CDR3 length: 13 amino acids. The ends were cut back, 4 bases at V and 3 bases at J, with 10 bases in the middle. Germline V CDR1 and CDR2: MGHRA, YSYEKL. This chain's CDR3 is CASSRNRDYEQYF. As DNA, the CDR3 is TGCGCCAGCAGCCGAAACCGGGACTACGAGCAGTACTTC.

The V and J genes are TRBV5-1 and TRBJ1-2, with D maybe TRBD1 (5 bases). Per the germline V gene, CDR1 is SGHRS and CDR2 is YFSETQ. V was shortened by 4 bases and J by 1 base, with 17 bases between the two germline ends. CDR3 size: 16 residues. The CDR3 nucleotides are TGCGCCAGCAGCCCCAGGGAGGGGTCCCTTAACTATGGCTACACCTTC. This translates into CASSPREGSLNYGYTF.

The chain is built from TRBV4-2 and TRBJ2-1; D may be TRBD2 (6 bases). The V gene lost 1 base and the J gene lost 2 bases, with 9 bases spanning the gap. This CDR3 comprises 15 residues. Germline assignment: CDR1 LGHNA and CDR2 YNFKEQ. CDR3 DNA: TGTGCCAGCAGCCAAGGGGGGGTGCCCTACAATGAGCAGTTCTTC. This gives the protein CASSQGGVPYNEQFF.

This clone was picked up one time. This rearrangement joins TRBV10-3 to TRBJ2-3; perhaps TRBD2 as D (7 bases). Trimming cost V 7 bases and J 4 bases, with 12 bases left between them. The CDR3 sequence is 13 residues long. The germline CDR1 and CDR2 sequences are ENHRY and SYGVKD. This CDR3 reads CAIKGGVPDTQYF. Here the CDR3 DNA reads TGTGCCATCAAAGGGGGGGTCCCAGATACGCAGTATTTT.

The genes are TRBV9 and TRBJ2-3, with TRBD2 identical over 7 bases. This CDR3 is 17 amino acids long. Germline V CDR1 and CDR2: SGDLS, YYNGEE. With 5 bases clipped from V and 4 bases from J, the junction kept 16 bases outside the gene matches. CDR3 sequence (DNA): TGTGCCAGCAGTCGAAACAGCGGGGCGGGTGGCCCAGATACGCAGTATTTT. It encodes CASSRNSGAGGPDTQYF.

The chain joins TRBV3-1 (or the pseudogene TRBV3-2) to TRBJ1-5; D is perhaps TRBD1 (5 bases). CDR1 and CDR2 (germline): LGHDT, YNNKEL (reference sequence). V lost 1 base to trimming and J lost 7 bases, with 11 bases between them. There are 14 residues in the CDR3. DNA of the CDR3: TGTGCCAGCAGCCAAGGGGGGGGTCCGCAGCCCCAGCATTTT. Amino acid sequence: CASSQGGGPQPQHF.

The count of this clone is one. V usage is TRBV12-5 and J usage is TRBJ1-1; D gene uncertain. The V end lost 3 bases, the J end lost 6 bases, and 5 bases lay between the germline ends. Germline CDR1 LGHNT, CDR2 FRNRAP. The CDR3 totals 11 residues. CDR3 bases: TGTGCTAGTGGTTTTGAGGCTGAAGCTTTCTTT. It is translated as CASGFEAEAFF.

The chain is built from TRBV10-3 and TRBJ1-1; the D is unclear. CDR3 length equals 12 residues. Germline V gene data show CDR1 as ENHRY and CDR2 as SYGVKD. Trimming left V 8 bases short and J 1 base short, with 8 bases between. The DNA of the CDR3 is TGTGCCATCCGGAGAGCGAACACTGAAGCTTTCTTT. Residues: CAIRRANTEAFF.

The V and J genes are TRBV6-6 and TRBJ2-7; D perhaps matches TRBD2 (5 bases). This CDR3 has 15 residues. Germline V lookup: CDR1 MNHNY, CDR2 SVGAGI (reference sequence). Trimming shortened V by 11 bases and J by 0 bases, and 20 bases separated the two germline ends. CDR3 in amino acids: CAASRGRGRSYEQYF. DNA for the CDR3: TGTGCCGCTTCGCGAGGGCGTGGGCGCTCCTACGAGCAGTACTTC.

This clone was observed a single time. The V and J genes are TRBV9 and TRBJ2-3, with D perhaps TRBD2 (6 bases). V lost 4 bases, J lost 3 bases, and 9 bases lay in between. Germline V gene sequence: CDR1 SGDLS, CDR2 YYNGEE. The CDR3 has 13 amino acids. In nucleotides, the CDR3 is TGTGCCAGCAGCCCCGGGGGAACAGATACGCAGTATTTT. This encodes CASSPGGTDTQYF.

The chain carries TRBV7-3 and TRBJ1-1; 7 bases fit TRBD1. CDR3 size: 14 residues. With 4 bases clipped from V and 5 bases from J, the junction kept 7 bases outside the gene matches. Germline CDR1 is SGHTA and CDR2 is FQGTGA. DNA of the CDR3: TGTGCCAGCAGCTGGACAGGAGCCGGAACTGAAGCTTTCTTT. It is translated as CASSWTGAGTEAFF.

This clone appeared once. The chain has TRBV4-1 and TRBJ1-2; 7 nucleotides line up with TRBD1. The J segment lost 2 bases and the V segment lost 4 bases, leaving 4 bases of the junction unmatched. Germline CDR1 is MGHRA and CDR2 is YSYEKL. The CDR3 is 14 amino acids. The DNA for the CDR3 is TGCGCCAGCAGCCTCCCGACAGGGAACTATGGCTACACCTTC. Protein product: CASSLPTGNYGYTF.

There are a few counts of this clone. The genes are TRBV19 and TRBJ2-2; TRBD2 matches 8 bases. The V gene's germline CDR1 is LNHDA and CDR2 SQIVND (reference sequence). The V and J ends lost 6 bases and 1 base, in that order; junction bases with no gene match: 7. The CDR3 sequence is 16 residues long. The CDR3 region has the DNA TGTGCCAGTAGCCATCTAGCGGGTGTGAACACCGGGGAGCTGTTTTTT. This codes for CASSHLAGVNTGELFF.

The chain employs TRBV28 and TRBJ1-1; no clear D gene. The CDR3 is 14 residues long. Trimming shortened V by 3 bases and J by 1 base, and 9 bases separated the two germline ends. The germline V gene encodes CDR1 MDHEN and CDR2 SYDVKM. The CDR3 coding sequence is TGTGCCAGCAGTTTCAAGACTGGGAACACTGAAGCTTTCTTT. This codes for CASSFKTGNTEAFF.